This T cell receptor beta chain was captured by sequencing in a study of identical twins. A word on this clonotype: Its antigen is undetermined.

A universal primer site arose from template switching, and cDNA bore unique molecular identifiers. TCRdb re-derived calls from the 5' RACE reads in MiXCR, one entry per CDR3 protein. The sample lists 1.5 million to 2 million distinct CDR3 sequences; around 33% were seen once. General study results and limits: Researchers caution that invariant MAIT and iNKT cells could partly confound zero-insertion analyses.

Germline-derived CDR1 and CDR2 are KGHDR and SFDVKD. The CDR3 is 13 amino acids. The chain links TRBV24-1 to TRBJ2-1, with a weak D call TRBD1 (5 bases). The end of the DNA fits TRBJ2-7 better, so the J call may be wrong. This receptor was identified in a newborn girl in good health. Sequencing was performed on cord blood. CDR3 in DNA: TGTGCCACCAGTGATTTGCAGGGCAATGAGCAGTACTTC. Translating it yields CATSDLQGNEQYF.